Detailed here is one T cell receptor beta chain. This clone came up a few times. Its antigen is still unknown. One base away there is no much larger clone; base qualities are not given. To sequence the TCRbeta CDR3 region, genomic DNA was isolated from the sorted cells. The immunoSEQ Assay was used to sequence the TCRbeta CDR3 regions. The source is immuneACCESS, and TCRdb retained only in-frame sequences with V and J called. Part of the clones is not carried over; for the studies checked, unresolved V genes explain less than half of this, and the remainder is unexplained. This sample gives roughly 41,000 clones in total; over 65% of them show up just once. The ten largest clones represent more than 1.5% of the sample. These data originate in a study of OX40 agonist ivuxolimab in advanced cancers. About the study as a whole: Ivuxolimab was an agonistic, fully human IgG2 monoclonal antibody directed against OX40 (CD134), a costimulatory receptor. In the dose-escalation cohort, roughly 80% of patients were male, and the mean age was approximately 55 years, with a range of roughly 20 to 85. The paper reports the monotherapy dose-escalation portion (N of about 52 patients) of the phase I ivuxolimab trial. Prior anti-PD-1, anti-PD-L1 or anti-CTLA-4 therapy was permitted, and checkpoint inhibitors had been received by 40% to 50% of dose-escalation patients. Three dose-escalation patients achieved partial responses, one with hepatocellular carcinoma and two with cutaneous melanoma. Among the roughly 54 dose-escalation patients, some 19 had hepatocellular carcinoma, approximately 15 melanoma, 9 renal cell carcinoma and 9 head and neck cancer. Intravenous ivuxolimab was administered to patients every 2 weeks at six dose levels: 0.01, 0.1, 0.3, 1.5, 3 and 10 mg/kg. The purpose of peripheral TCRbeta sequencing was to test whether ivuxolimab changed TCR sequence diversity and led to clonal T-cell expansion. Broader findings and caveats from the paper: Clonal expansion of both CD4+ and CD8+ blood T cells was observed from baseline to week 6 at doses 0.1 to 3.0 mg/kg. In the 0.1-3.0 mg/kg groups, partial responders had among the lowest normalized peripheral clonal expansion, particularly in CD8+ T cells. Low levels of normalized T-cell clonal expansion were also seen in some nonresponding patients. On average, CD8+ T cells showed more expanded clones than CD4+ T cells after ivuxolimab. The antigen specificity of the clonally expanded peripheral T cells was not determined.

Including cysteine and phenylalanine, the CDR3 has 11 amino acids. Just the 33-base CDR3 DNA is kept, in frame starting at base 1. V is cut by 7 bases and J by 5 bases, and the space between the germline ends is 8 bases. The germline V gene encodes CDR1 KGHSY and CDR2 FQNENV. The trial excluded patients who had a history of autoimmune disease or who were on systemic immunosuppression. Peripheral blood for TCR sequencing was collected from all dose cohorts at baseline, on cycle 4 day 1, and on cycle 7 day 1. Samples were obtained from an open-label, multicenter, first-in-human phase I dose-escalation trial of ivuxolimab. Adults with locally advanced or metastatic melanoma, renal cell, hepatocellular, or head and neck squamous cell carcinoma were enrolled in the trial. CD4+ and CD8+ T cells were sorted separately from peripheral blood before TCR sequencing.

The receptor chain draws on TRBV16 and TRBJ1-1; there is no confident call for the D gene. Sequencing used CD4+ or CD8+ T cells sorted from blood, obtained in a trial of the OX40 agonist ivuxolimab. The source is an adult with an advanced solid tumor such as melanoma, head and neck, liver or kidney cancer. The nucleotides read TGTGCCAGCACCATGAGGACTGAAGCTTTCTTT. This translates into CASTMRTEAFF. Beyond the CDR3, the reference TRBV16 and TRBJ1-1 genes provide the residues; the full variable domain reads: GEEVAQTPKHLVRGEGQKAKLYCAPIKGHSYVFWYQQVLKNEFKFLISFQNENVFDETGMPKERFSAKCLPNSPCSLEIQATKLEDSAVYFCASTMRTEAFFGQGTRLTVV.